The T cell receptor (beta chain) under discussion was sequenced for a study of control samples from healthy donors and cancer patients. This clone was detected once. Some clones are missing from TCRdb's copy, which holds only in-frame ones; the method was immunoSEQ multiplex PCR. The sample comprises tens of thousands of clones, 89% of which are singletons, and around 1.5% rests with the top ten. CDR3 length equals 14 residues. Trimming stripped 0 bases from V and 4 bases from J, with 10 bases between. The germline CDR1 and CDR2 sequences are SGHNT and YYREEE (reference sequence). The sequence was collected from a man aged 35 to 55 with colorectal cancer. This sequence joins TRBV5-4 and TRBJ1-1, with D possibly TRBD1 on 6 matching bases. Sequencing input: PBMCs. In DNA form, the CDR3 reads TGTGCCAGCAGCTTGGGACAGGTAGTCACTGAAGCTTTCTTT. This sequence encodes CASSLGQVVTEAFF.